This TCR beta chain was obtained from a study of blood T cell repertoires in COVID-19. In the study overall: From the United States, Italy and Spain came samples of acute and convalescent COVID-19. T cells, B-cell-depleted T cells, or PBMCs provided the cDNA or gDNA that served as material.

In the original analysis: How many nucleated cells were present was estimated from reference gene primer amplification. TCRdb's table, derived via immunoSEQ multiplex PCR, lists solely in-frame clones and lacks some. V, J and clone size are taken as reported in that table, and D and trimming were inferred from the DNA itself. Here the sample spans a few hundred thousand clones, about nine tenths being singletons. This CDR3 region has 18 residues. V gave up 4 bases and J gave up 0 bases, with 19 bases separating them. Per the germline V gene, CDR1 is LNHDA and CDR2 is SQIVND (reference sequence). The chain recombines TRBV19 with TRBJ1-3; D might be TRBD1 (6 bases). This sequence originates from a woman aged 55-69 years with acute or convalescent COVID-19. The specimen was peripheral blood. The CDR3: CASSRILIRQDSGNTIYF. In nucleotides, the CDR3 is TGTGCCAGTAGTAGGATCCTGATTCGACAGGACTCTGGAAACACCATATATTTT.